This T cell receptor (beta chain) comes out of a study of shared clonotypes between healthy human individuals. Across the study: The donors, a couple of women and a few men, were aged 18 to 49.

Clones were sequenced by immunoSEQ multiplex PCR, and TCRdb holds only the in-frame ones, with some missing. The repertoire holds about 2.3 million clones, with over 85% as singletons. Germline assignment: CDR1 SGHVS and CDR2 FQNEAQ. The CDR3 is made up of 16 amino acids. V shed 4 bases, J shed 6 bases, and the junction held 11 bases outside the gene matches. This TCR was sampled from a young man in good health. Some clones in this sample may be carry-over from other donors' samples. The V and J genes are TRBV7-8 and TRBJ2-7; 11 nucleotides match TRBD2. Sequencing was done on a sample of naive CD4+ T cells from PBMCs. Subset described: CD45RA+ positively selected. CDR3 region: CASSSRTTSGTSEQYF. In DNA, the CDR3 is TGTGCCAGCAGCTCGAGAACGACTAGCGGGACATCCGAGCAGTACTTC.